The text below deals with one T cell receptor beta chain. Its antigen is not identified. In germline, CDR1 is SQVTM, CDR2 ANQGSEA. The CDR3 is made up of 12 amino acids. The V gene lost 3 bases and the J gene lost 7 bases, with 10 bases spanning the gap. The method was immunoSEQ multiplex PCR; TCRdb's version includes in-frame clones alone and lacks a portion of them. Among about 130,000 clones listed, under 95% were seen once. Second-dose timings of about 4 or about 12 weeks were pooled. This sample stems from a study of T cell responses to AZD1222 COVID-19 vaccine. Study outcomes and limitations: Females made up more of the donors, who were largely white British, and clonal diversity may have come out too low. Seropositive at baseline were only a handful of AZD1222 recipients. Nearly half of the spike-specific TCRs reportedly recognize variant regions that carry no mutations.

The source of this sequence is an adult who received the AZD1222 COVID-19 vaccine. The chain combines TRBV29-1 with TRBJ2-1, with a weak D call TRBD2 (6 bases). The sample here was peripheral blood, taken 28 days after the second AZD1222 dose. CDR3 loop: CSVDGRWNEQFF. In DNA form, the CDR3 reads TGCAGCGTTGACGGGAGATGGAATGAGCAGTTCTTC.